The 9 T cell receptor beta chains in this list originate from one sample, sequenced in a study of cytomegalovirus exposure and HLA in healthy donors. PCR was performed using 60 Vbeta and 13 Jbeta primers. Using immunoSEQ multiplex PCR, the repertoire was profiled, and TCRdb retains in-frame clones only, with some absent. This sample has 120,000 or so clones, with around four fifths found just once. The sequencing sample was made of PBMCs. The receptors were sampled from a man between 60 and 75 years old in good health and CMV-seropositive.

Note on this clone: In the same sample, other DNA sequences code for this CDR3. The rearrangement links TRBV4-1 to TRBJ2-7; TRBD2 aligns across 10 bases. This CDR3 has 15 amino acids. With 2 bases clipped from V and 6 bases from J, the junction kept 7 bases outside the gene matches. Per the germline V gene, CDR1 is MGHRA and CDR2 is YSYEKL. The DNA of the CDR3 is TGCGCCAGCAGCCAACCGAGCGGGGGGGCCCGCGAGCAGTACTTC. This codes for CASSQPSGGAREQYF.

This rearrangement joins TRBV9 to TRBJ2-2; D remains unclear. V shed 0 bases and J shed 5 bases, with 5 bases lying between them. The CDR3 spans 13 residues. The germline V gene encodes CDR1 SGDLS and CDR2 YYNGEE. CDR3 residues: CASSVVDTGELFF. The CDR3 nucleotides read TGTGCCAGCAGCGTAGTAGATACCGGGGAGCTGTTTTTT.

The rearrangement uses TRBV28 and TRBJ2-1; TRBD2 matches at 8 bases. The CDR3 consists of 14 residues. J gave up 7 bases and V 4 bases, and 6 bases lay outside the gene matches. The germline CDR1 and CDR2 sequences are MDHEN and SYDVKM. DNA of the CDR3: TGTGCCAGCAGTTCCCCGGGACTAGTGAATGAGCAGTTCTTC. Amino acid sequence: CASSSPGLVNEQFF. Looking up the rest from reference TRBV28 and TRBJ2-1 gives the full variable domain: DVKVTQSSRYLVKRTGEKVFLECVQDMDHENMFWYRQDPGLGLRLIYFSYDVKMKEKGDIPEGYSVSREKKERFSLILESASTNQTSMYLCASSSPGLVNEQFFGPGTRLTVL.

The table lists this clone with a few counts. CDR3 DNA: TGTGCCAGCAGTTTAGGGAGCGGGAAGTTCTATGAGCAGTTCTTC. Residues: CASSLGSGKFYEQFF. V and J are TRBV28 and TRBJ2-1; 7 bases map to TRBD2. Trimming at V came to 2 bases and at J to 8 bases, leaving 9 bases not matched to a gene. The CDR3 has 15 amino acids. Germline assignment: CDR1 MDHEN and CDR2 SYDVKM.

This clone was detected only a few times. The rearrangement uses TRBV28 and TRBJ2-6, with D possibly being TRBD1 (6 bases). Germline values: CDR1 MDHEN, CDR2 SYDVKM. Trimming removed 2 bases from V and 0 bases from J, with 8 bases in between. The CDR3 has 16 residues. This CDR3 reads CASSLDRYSGANVLTF. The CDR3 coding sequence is TGTGCCAGCAGTTTAGACAGGTACTCTGGGGCCAACGTCCTGACTTTC.

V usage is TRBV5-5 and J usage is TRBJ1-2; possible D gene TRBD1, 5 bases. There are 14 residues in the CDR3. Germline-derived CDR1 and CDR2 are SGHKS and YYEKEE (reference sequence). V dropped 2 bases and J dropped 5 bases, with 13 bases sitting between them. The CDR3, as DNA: TGTGCCAGCAGCTTTTCTAGGGGCGATTATGGCTACACCTTC. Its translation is CASSFSRGDYGYTF. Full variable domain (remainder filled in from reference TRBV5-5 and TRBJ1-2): DAGVTQSPTHLIKTRGQQVTLRCSPISGHKSVSWYQQVLGQGPQFIFQYYEKEERGRGNFPDRFSARQFPNYSSELNVNALLLGDSALYLCASSFSRGDYGYTFGSGTRLTVV.

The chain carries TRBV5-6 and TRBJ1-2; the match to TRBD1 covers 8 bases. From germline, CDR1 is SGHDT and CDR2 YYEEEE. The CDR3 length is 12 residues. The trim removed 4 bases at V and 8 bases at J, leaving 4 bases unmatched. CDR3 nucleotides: TGTGCCAGCAGCCTCGGGACAGGCGGCTACACCTTC. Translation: CASSLGTGGYTF. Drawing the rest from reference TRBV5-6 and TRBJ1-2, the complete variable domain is DAGVTQSPTHLIKTRGQQVTLRCSPKSGHDTVSWYQQALGQGPQFIFQYYEEEERQRGNFPDRFSGHQFPNYSSELNVNALLLGDSALYLCASSLGTGGYTFGSGTRLTVV.

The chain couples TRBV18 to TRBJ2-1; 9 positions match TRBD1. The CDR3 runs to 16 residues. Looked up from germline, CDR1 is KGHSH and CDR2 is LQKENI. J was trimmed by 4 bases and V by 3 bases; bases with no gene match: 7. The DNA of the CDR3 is TGTGCCAGCTCACCGGGGACAGGGAATAGGTACAATGAGCAGTTCTTC. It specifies CASSPGTGNRYNEQFF.

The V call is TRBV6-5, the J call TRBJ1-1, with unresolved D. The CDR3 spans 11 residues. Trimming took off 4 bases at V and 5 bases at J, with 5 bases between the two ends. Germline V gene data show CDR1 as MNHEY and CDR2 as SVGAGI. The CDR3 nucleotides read TGTGCCAGCAGTTCACAGACTGAAGCTTTCTTT. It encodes CASSSQTEAFF.